Presented here are 31 T cell receptor beta chains from one specimen sequenced in a study of T cells in Graves' hyperthyroidism and ophthalmopathy. Using RNA transcripts as the source, TCR beta CDR3 regions were amplified. The HTBI primer set drove a first-round RT-PCR of the TCR CDR3. TCRdb redid the calling of the multiplex PCR reads with MiXCR, one entry per CDR3 protein. Among approximately 210,000 distinct CDR3 sequences listed, roughly 18% were seen once. Sequencing was carried out using blood. These receptors were obtained from a man between 45 and 60 years old with Graves' hyperthyroidism.

The chain has TRBV6-8 and TRBJ2-2; TRBD2 might be the D (6 bases). Trimming removed 7 bases at V and 7 bases at J, with 16 bases between. The germline gives CDR1 MNHGY, CDR2 SAAAGT. This CDR3 comprises 14 residues. CDR3 bases: TGTGCCAGCACCCGAGGAGGGAGTGGCGGGGAGCTGTTTTTT. Translating gives CASTRGGSGGELFF.

The chain recombines TRBV19 with TRBJ2-3, with 11 bases fitting TRBD2. With V trimmed by 10 bases and J by 0 bases, 9 bases remained unmatched. CDR1 and CDR2 (germline): LNHDA, SQIVND (reference sequence). There are 16 residues in the CDR3. The CDR3 is CATHQTSGTSTDTQYF. CDR3 nucleotide sequence: TGTGCCACCCACCAGACTAGCGGGACTAGCACAGATACGCAGTATTTT.

This sequence joins TRBV20-1 and TRBJ2-3; D is uncertain. The CDR3 has 13 residues. Germline CDR1 reads DFQATT; CDR2 reads SNEGSKA (reference sequence). V lost 6 bases and J lost 2, with 12 bases in between. The CDR3 here is CSAVSHATDTQYF. DNA for the CDR3: TGCAGTGCCGTCTCGCACGCCACAGATACGCAGTATTTT.

The chain carries TRBV10-1 and TRBJ1-1, with 9 bases identical to TRBD1. In germline, CDR1 is WNHNN, CDR2 SYGVQD (reference sequence). Trimming took 4 bases from V and 10 from J; bases not matched to a gene: 4. The CDR3 is 12 amino acids. The CDR3 region is CASSAGTGRAFF. The CDR3 DNA is TGCGCCAGCAGTGCCGGGACAGGGAGAGCTTTCTTT.

Worth noting for this clonotype: A much more abundant neighbour one base away suggests this may be a read error. This chain links TRBV13 with TRBJ2-2, with D possibly being TRBD1 (6 bases). The CDR3 consists of 15 residues. CDR1 PRHDT and CDR2 FYEKMQ come from the germline V gene (reference sequence). CDR3 amino acids: CAGSSRDTSTGELFF. The CDR3 coding sequence is TGTGCCGGCAGCTCAAGGGACACCTCTACCGGGGAGCTGTTTTTT.

Many counts were recorded for this clonotype. The gene calls are TRBV3-1 and TRBJ1-2; D is undetermined. Germline loops: CDR1 LGHDT, CDR2 YNNKEL (reference sequence). CDR3 size: 15 residues. With 3 bases removed from V and 6 bases from J, the gap between germline ends came to 17 bases. The CDR3 here is CASSQYGPEIDGYTF. Here the CDR3 DNA reads TGTGCCAGCAGCCAGTACGGACCAGAGATAGATGGCTACACCTTC.

This clonotype was recorded many times. The chain carries TRBV10-3 and TRBJ1-1, with TRBD1 identical over 7 bases. Germline assignment: CDR1 ENHRY and CDR2 SYGVKD. The CDR3 sequence is 15 residues long. J was trimmed by 4 bases and V by 0 bases; bases with no gene match: 5. This chain's CDR3 is CAISESRGPGTEAFF. As DNA, the CDR3 is TGTGCCATCAGTGAGTCAAGGGGGCCGGGCACTGAAGCTTTCTTT.

This clonotype was observed a few times. V is TRBV10-1 and J is TRBJ2-2, with TRBD1 as a possible D gene (5 bases). The germline CDR1 and CDR2 sequences are WNHNN and SYGVQD (reference sequence). Trimming shortened V by 8 bases and J by 5 bases, and 12 bases separated the two germline ends. This CDR3 spans 13 amino acids. The CDR3 loop is CASSRDWTGELFF. The CDR3 nucleotides are TGCGCCAGCTCCAGGGATTGGACCGGGGAGCTGTTTTTT.

The table lists this clonotype with a count of one. Relative to the germline gene, one junction end is altered; a read error may explain this. The CDR3 DNA reads TGCGCCAGCAGCCCCGCGGCCGGTCGGGGGCGGGATGAGCAGTTCTTC. It yields the protein CASSPAAGRGRDEQFF. The V and J genes are TRBV11-2 and TRBJ2-1; perhaps D is TRBD1 or TRBD2 (6 bases each). From germline, CDR1 is SGHAT and CDR2 FQNNGV. The CDR3 sequence is 16 residues long.

The table lists this clonotype with many counts. The chain joins TRBV11-3 to TRBJ2-5; possible D gene TRBD2, 6 bases. Germline lookup yields CDR1 SGHNT and CDR2 YENEEA. With 5 bases removed from V and 2 bases from J, the gap between germline ends came to 21 bases. CDR3 size: 17 residues. CDR3 sequence (DNA): TGTGCCAGCAGCAACACCCTGTTGGGACTGGGACAAGAGACCCAGTACTTC. This codes for CASSNTLLGLGQETQYF. Supplemented by reference TRBV11-3 and TRBJ2-5, the full variable domain reads EAGVVQSPRYKIIEKKQPVAFWCNPISGHNTLYWYLQNLGQGPELLIRYENEEAVDDSQLPKDRFSAERLKGVDSTLKIQPAELGDSAVYLCASSNTLLGLGQETQYFGPGTRLLVL.

Ten or more counts support this clonotype. This CDR3 reads CASSSDAEPRDEQFF. For the CDR3, the DNA is TGTGCCAGCAGCTCTGACGCGGAACCTCGAGATGAGCAGTTCTTC. V usage is TRBV7-9 and J usage is TRBJ2-1; D is unresolved. V was clipped by 4 bases and J by 8 bases, with 18 bases between them. There are 15 residues in the CDR3. CDR1 SEHNR and CDR2 FQNEAQ come from the germline V gene (reference sequence).

This sequence joins TRBV20-1 and TRBJ1-2; D is unresolved. The V gene lost 0 bases and the J gene lost 8 bases, with 22 bases spanning the gap. This CDR3 region has 16 residues. CDR1 and CDR2 (germline): DFQATT, SNEGSKA (reference sequence). The CDR3 bases are TGCAGTGCTAGAGATGCCCAGATGAACCCCTTAGGCGGCTACACCTTC. Its protein is CSARDAQMNPLGGYTF.

The V gene is TRBV4-3, the J gene TRBJ1-3; D uncertain. Trimming shortened V by 0 bases and J by 0 bases, and 15 bases separated the two germline ends. Germline V CDR1 and CDR2: LGHNA, YSLEER. This CDR3 contains 18 residues. CDR3 region: CASSQDRYSGSSGNTIYF. CDR3 coding DNA: TGCGCCAGCAGCCAAGATAGATATTCGGGAAGCTCTGGAAACACCATATATTTT.

In this sample, this clonotype turned up many times. The gene calls are TRBV6-1 and TRBJ2-7; TRBD2 matches at 7 bases. Germline CDR1 reads MNHNS; CDR2 reads SASEGT. This CDR3 spans 16 amino acids. The J segment lost 1 base and the V segment lost 5 bases, leaving 11 bases of the junction unmatched. The CDR3 DNA follows: TGTGCCAGCAGTCTTAGCGGGCCGCCCGAATCCTACGAGCAGTACTTC. Its protein is CASSLSGPPESYEQYF.

There are many counts of this clonotype. The chain uses TRBV2 and TRBJ2-3, with unresolved D. V gave up 6 bases and J gave up 2 bases, with 12 bases separating them. This CDR3 spans 14 amino acids. CDR1 is SNHLY and CDR2 is FYNNEI in the germline V gene. The CDR3 loop is CASRLTANTDTQYF. The CDR3, as DNA: TGTGCCAGCAGGTTGACGGCAAACACAGATACGCAGTATTTT.

This clonotype was observed a few times. This may stem from a read error, because a much larger clone lies one nucleotide away. The CDR3 region has the DNA TGTGCCAGCAGCGCGGGACTAGCGGCAGATACGCAGTATTTT. Its translation: CASSAGLAADTQYF. The rearrangement joins TRBV9 to TRBJ2-3, with 11 nucleotides matching TRBD2. There are 14 residues in the CDR3. Germline loops: CDR1 SGDLS, CDR2 YYNGEE. V lost 3 bases and J lost 4; bases outside the gene matches: 1.

This clonotype was seen only a few times. CDR3 sequence: CATLDRGFDIQYF. CDR3 nucleotide sequence: TGTGCCACTTTAGACAGGGGGTTTGACATTCAGTACTTC. The chain links TRBV15 to TRBJ2-4; 9 nucleotides align to TRBD1. The V gene end was trimmed by 9 bases and the J gene end by 8 bases; junction bases not matched to a gene: 8. The CDR3 runs to 13 residues. CDR1 and CDR2 from the germline V gene are LNHNV and YYDKDF (reference sequence).

The sample holds a few counts of this clonotype. The J gene is TRBJ1-3, the V gene TRBV4-3; perhaps TRBD1 as D (5 bases). Between the trimmed V and J ends, which lost 3 bases and 4 bases, there was a span of 13 bases. In germline, CDR1 is LGHNA, CDR2 YSLEER. The CDR3 runs 15 residues. The CDR3 loop is CASSQAQVVGNTIYF. CDR3 nucleotide sequence: TGCGCCAGCAGCCAGGCACAGGTGGTAGGAAACACCATATATTTT.

Notes on this clonotype: Given a much more abundant clone one base away, this may be a read error. V and J are TRBV6-1 and TRBJ1-4; D gene ambiguous. This CDR3 spans 11 amino acids. Trimming took 10 bases from V and 7 from J, leaving 10 bases between them. The germline CDR1 and CDR2 sequences are MNHNS and SASEGT. The CDR3 sequence: CATRVGEKLFF. In nucleotides, the CDR3 is TGTGCCACCCGTGTCGGTGAAAAACTGTTTTTT.

This clonotype was found many times. The chain uses TRBV3-1 and TRBJ2-2, with TRBD2 matching over 12 bases. This CDR3 region has 15 residues. The trim removed 0 bases at V and 9 bases at J, leaving 2 bases unmatched. Germline V gene lookup returns CDR1 LGHDT and CDR2 YNNKEL (reference sequence). The chain's CDR3 is CASSQDLAGGRELFF. CDR3 coding DNA: TGTGCCAGCAGCCAAGACCTAGCGGGAGGGCGGGAGCTGTTTTTT.

In this sample, this clonotype turned up a few times. The gene calls are TRBV5-1 and TRBJ2-3; unclear D gene. V lost 2 bases and J 2 bases, leaving 9 bases between the germline ends. The germline V gene has CDR1 SGHRS and CDR2 YFSETQ. CDR3 size: 14 residues. The CDR3 DNA reads TGCGCCAGCAGCTTCCCGGGCCTCACAGATACGCAGTATTTT. Encoded protein: CASSFPGLTDTQYF.

This clonotype has at least ten counts. This chain uses TRBV20-1 with TRBJ2-1; D remains ambiguous. V shed 5 bases and J shed 2 bases, with 10 bases lying between them. From germline, CDR1 is DFQATT and CDR2 SNEGSKA (reference sequence). The CDR3 runs 13 residues. CDR3 sequence: CSAPSPPYNEQFF. The CDR3 DNA reads TGCAGTGCTCCCTCCCCCCCCTACAATGAGCAGTTCTTC.

The chain combines TRBV9 with TRBJ2-3, with TRBD1 as a possible D gene (5 bases). CDR1 is SGDLS, CDR2 YYNGEE, per germline. V was pared by 3 bases and J by 6 bases, with 11 bases between. This CDR3 has 13 residues. Here the CDR3 reads CASSEAGSDTQYF. In nucleotides, the CDR3 is TGTGCCAGCAGCGAAGCAGGGTCGGATACGCAGTATTTT.

This clonotype occurred a few times. This may stem from a read error, because a much larger clone lies one nucleotide away. The chain carries TRBV5-1 and TRBJ2-7; D remains unclear. This CDR3 is 13 amino acids long. V was cut by 0 bases and J by 2 bases, with 6 bases left in between. CDR1 is SGHRS and CDR2 is YFSETQ in the germline V gene. DNA for the CDR3: TGCGCCAGCAGCTTGGGCCACCCCTACGAGCAGTACTTC. The encoded protein is CASSLGHPYEQYF.

There are many counts of this clonotype. This chain connects TRBV11-1 to TRBJ1-1, with D perhaps TRBD1 (6 bases). Germline values: CDR1 SGHAT, CDR2 FQDESV (reference sequence). This CDR3 region has 14 residues. V lost 3 bases to trimming and J lost 6 bases, with 14 bases between them. The CDR3 DNA is TGTGCCAGCAGCTTGGACCCACAGGGATCTGAAGCTTTCTTT. This codes for CASSLDPQGSEAFF.

The sample holds a few counts of this clonotype. V gene TRBV6-1 combines with J gene TRBJ2-3; D ambiguous. V lost 4 bases to trimming and J lost 10 bases, with 9 bases between them. CDR1 and CDR2 (germline): MNHNS, SASEGT. The CDR3 is 11 residues long. DNA for the CDR3: TGTGCCAGCAGTGGACCTTTTCCGCAGTATTTT. It yields the protein CASSGPFPQYF.

Ten or more counts support this clonotype. This chain uses TRBV20-1 with TRBJ1-1; tentative D call: TRBD1 (5 bases). Germline loops: CDR1 DFQATT, CDR2 SNEGSKA (reference sequence). The CDR3 is made up of 16 amino acids. The V gene lost 0 bases and the J gene lost 0 bases, with 14 bases spanning the gap. The CDR3 spells CSARDLGKGMNTEAFF. In DNA form, the CDR3 reads TGCAGTGCTAGAGATTTGGGGAAGGGGATGAACACTGAAGCTTTCTTT.

V usage is TRBV10-2 and J usage is TRBJ2-1; TRBD2 matches at 11 bases. Germline-derived CDR1 and CDR2 are WSHSY and SAAADI. CDR3 length equals 12 residues. The V and J ends lost 10 bases and 7 bases, in that order; junction bases with no gene match: 3. CDR3 residues: CATGTSGNEQFF. The CDR3 bases are TGCGCCACCGGGACTAGCGGTAATGAGCAGTTCTTC.

This clonotype was seen a handful of times. J is TRBJ1-5 and V is TRBV20-1, with D possibly being TRBD1 (6 bases). V was clipped by 6 bases and J by 9 bases, with 18 bases between them. The CDR3 spans 13 residues. CDR1 and CDR2 (germline): DFQATT, SNEGSKA (reference sequence). The CDR3, as DNA: TGCAGTGCGCGCTGGGGGGCATGGGGGCCCCAGCATTTT. This sequence encodes CSARWGAWGPQHF.

This clonotype showed up many times. The chain employs TRBV20-1 and TRBJ2-1; 8 bases match TRBD2. Germline CDR1 and CDR2: DFQATT and SNEGSKA (reference sequence). Trimming at V came to 7 bases and at J to 2 bases, leaving 4 bases not matched to a gene. CDR3 length: 13 residues. In nucleotides, the CDR3 is TGCAGTGTCAGACTAGCGACCTACAATGAGCAGTTCTTC. Its protein is CSVRLATYNEQFF.

About this clonotype: A read error may produce the germline difference seen at one junction end. The rearrangement joins TRBV4-1 to TRBJ2-1, with TRBD2 identical over 8 bases. Germline CDR1 and CDR2: MGHRA and YSYEKL. The CDR3 runs 15 residues. Written as DNA, the CDR3 is TGCGCCAGCGGCCAAGAACTAGCGGTTCAGAGTGAGCAGTTCTTC. Protein sequence: CASGQELAVQSEQFF.